A single sample gave rise to the 17 T cell receptor beta chains below, sequenced in a study of chemoradiotherapy in HPV16-positive cancers. TCRdb's copy holds only in-frame clones and misses some; the assay was immunoSEQ multiplex PCR. The sample yields under 85,000 clones, 88% seen once. The input for sequencing was blood, taken from a patient who underwent chemoradiotherapy. These receptors were obtained from a human donor with HPV-associated anogenital cancer.

The J gene is TRBJ1-1, the V gene TRBV5-1, with D possibly being TRBD1 (5 bases). The germline V and J ends were trimmed by 4 bases and 0 bases, with 16 bases remaining between them. CDR3 length: 16 amino acids. Germline V CDR1 and CDR2: SGHRS, YFSETQ. CDR3 sequence reads: CASSPGPSLMNTEAFF. The CDR3 nucleotides are TGCGCCAGCAGCCCGGGACCGTCTCTGATGAACACTGAAGCTTTCTTT.

The V and J genes are TRBV6-1 and TRBJ1-2, with D hard to call. CDR3 length: 16 residues. Germline lookup yields CDR1 MNHNS and CDR2 SASEGT. Between the trimmed V and J ends, which lost 0 bases and 3 bases, there was a span of 14 bases. This CDR3 reads CASSEALAGRHYGYTF. Here the CDR3 DNA reads TGTGCCAGCAGTGAAGCGCTTGCAGGCAGGCACTATGGCTACACCTTC.

This chain uses TRBV11-2 with TRBJ1-1; D is uncertain. This CDR3 is 14 amino acids long. In germline, CDR1 is SGHAT, CDR2 FQNNGV. The V end lost 5 bases, the J end lost 0 bases, and 10 bases lay between the germline ends. The DNA for the CDR3 is TGTGCCAGCAGCAGGCTGGGCATGAACACTGAAGCTTTCTTT. Protein sequence: CASSRLGMNTEAFF.

The chain recombines TRBV9 with TRBJ1-5; 8 bases align to TRBD1. The V gene end was trimmed by 4 bases and the J gene end by 0 bases; junction bases not matched to a gene: 6. Per the germline V gene, CDR1 is SGDLS and CDR2 is YYNGEE. This CDR3 contains 16 residues. CDR3 residues: CASSPTGATSNQPQHF. The CDR3 DNA reads TGTGCCAGCAGCCCGACAGGGGCGACTAGCAATCAGCCCCAGCATTTT.

The chain combines TRBV6-1 with TRBJ1-1; a weak D match, TRBD1 (6 bases). V was shortened by 6 bases and J by 1 base, with 15 bases between the two germline ends. The germline gives CDR1 MNHNS, CDR2 SASEGT. The CDR3 sequence is 15 residues long. The CDR3 here is CASRTYRDANTEAFF. The CDR3 DNA follows: TGTGCCAGCAGGACCTACAGGGACGCGAACACTGAAGCTTTCTTT.

J is TRBJ1-3 and V is TRBV7-6; D uncertain. CDR3 length: 11 amino acids. The V gene's germline CDR1 is SGHVS and CDR2 FNYEAQ. V was clipped by 9 bases and J by 0 bases, with 3 bases between them. In nucleotides, the CDR3 is TGTGCCAGTCTCTCTGGAAACACCATATATTTT. This gives the protein CASLSGNTIYF.

This chain uses TRBV10-3 with TRBJ2-7; D assignment may be TRBD1 or TRBD2 (5 bases each). The CDR3 loop spans 12 amino acids. Germline V gives CDR1 ENHRY, CDR2 SYGVKD. Trimming removed 5 bases from V and 6 bases from J, with 11 bases in between. CDR3 DNA: TGTGCCATCAGTCGGGACCGCTTCGAGCAGTACTTC. It specifies CAISRDRFEQYF.

The V and J genes are TRBV5-4 and TRBJ2-3; 10 bases align to TRBD2. The germline CDR1 and CDR2 sequences are SGHNT and YYREEE (reference sequence). V trimming: 4 bases; J trimming: 6 bases; junction bases outside the gene matches: 8. The CDR3 is 15 amino acids. In DNA form, the CDR3 reads TGTGCCAGCAGCGAAGCGGGAGGGCCATCGGATACGCAGTATTTT. Protein sequence: CASSEAGGPSDTQYF. Full variable domain (remainder filled in from reference TRBV5-4 and TRBJ2-3): ETGVTQSPTHLIKTRGQQVTLRCSSQSGHNTVSWYQQALGQGPQFIFQYYREEENGRGNFPPRFSGLQFPNYSSELNVNALELDDSALYLCASSEAGGPSDTQYFGPGTRLTVL.

The chain links TRBV7-9 to TRBJ1-1; 11 nucleotides match TRBD1. Germline trimming cut 5 bases from V and 0 bases from J; bases unmatched to any gene: 5. The CDR3 has 16 amino acids. Germline V lookup: CDR1 SEHNR, CDR2 FQNEAQ (reference sequence). CDR3 nucleotides: TGTGCCAGCAGCCCCGGACAGGGGGCTATGAACACTGAAGCTTTCTTT. It codes for CASSPGQGAMNTEAFF.

The J gene is TRBJ2-1, the V gene TRBV4-1; 12 bases line up with TRBD1. This CDR3 spans 16 amino acids. V shed 6 bases, J shed 10 bases, and the junction held 13 bases outside the gene matches. Germline lookup yields CDR1 MGHRA and CDR2 YSYEKL. This chain's CDR3 is CASRAHAGQGAGEQFF. The CDR3, as DNA: TGCGCCAGCAGGGCGCACGCGGGACAGGGGGCAGGAGAGCAGTTCTTC.

The rearrangement uses TRBV20-1 and TRBJ2-3; D tentatively reads TRBD1 or TRBD2 (5 bases each). V was pared by 0 bases and J by 9 bases, with 7 bases between. The CDR3 length is 11 residues. The germline V gene has CDR1 DFQATT and CDR2 SNEGSKA (reference sequence). In DNA form, the CDR3 reads TGCAGTGCTAGAGATGAGGGGACGCAGTATTTT. It encodes CSARDEGTQYF.

This clone has a handful of counts. The rearrangement uses TRBV6-6 and TRBJ2-7; D is undetermined. Trimming pared 7 bases from V and 6 bases from J, leaving 16 bases between. Per germline, CDR1 MNHNY and CDR2 SVGAGI (reference sequence). This CDR3 contains 13 residues. The CDR3 bases are TGTGCCAGCATTGGACCTCCGGCTCTCGAGCAGTACTTC. Translating it yields CASIGPPALEQYF.

The chain employs TRBV18 and TRBJ2-3; 9 nucleotides match TRBD2. The CDR3 is 15 amino acids. V lost 5 bases, J lost 0 bases, and 3 bases stayed unmatched. Germline values: CDR1 KGHSH, CDR2 LQKENI. The CDR3 here is CASSSLAGSTDTQYF. The CDR3 DNA reads TGTGCCAGCTCATCCCTAGCGGGGAGCACAGATACGCAGTATTTT.

The V and J genes are TRBV19 and TRBJ1-5, with D hard to call. The V gene lost 1 base and the J gene lost 0 bases, with 7 bases spanning the gap. There are 15 residues in the CDR3. Germline V gene sequence: CDR1 LNHDA, CDR2 SQIVND (reference sequence). CDR3 sequence: CASSIVGLSNQPQHF. For the CDR3, the DNA is TGTGCCAGTAGTATAGTAGGCCTTAGCAATCAGCCCCAGCATTTT.

V usage is TRBV7-2 and J usage is TRBJ1-1, with D unclear. In germline, CDR1 is SGHTA, CDR2 FQGNSA. V was clipped by 2 bases and J by 8 bases, with 6 bases between them. This CDR3 is 11 amino acids long. The chain's CDR3 is CASSLWEEAFF. For the CDR3, the DNA is TGTGCCAGCAGCTTATGGGAAGAAGCTTTCTTT.

The chain combines TRBV27 with TRBJ2-6; no clear D gene. The V and J ends lost 5 bases and 4 bases respectively, with 6 bases between them. Germline CDR1 is MNHEY and CDR2 is SMNVEV (reference sequence). The CDR3 is made up of 13 amino acids. The CDR3 reads CASSPSGANVLTF. As DNA, the CDR3 is TGTGCCAGCAGTCCTTCAGGGGCCAACGTCCTGACTTTC.

The chain links TRBV7-2 to TRBJ2-1, with 10 nucleotides matching TRBD2. The CDR3 consists of 15 residues. The germline V gene has CDR1 SGHTA and CDR2 FQGNSA. The V and J ends lost 10 bases and 5 bases, in that order; junction bases with no gene match: 11. This CDR3 is CATLPGTSADNEQFF. CDR3 in DNA: TGTGCCACCTTACCCGGGACTAGCGCCGACAATGAGCAGTTCTTC.